The 13 T cell receptor beta chains given below trace back to one sample, sequenced in a study of T cell repertoires in cytomegalovirus infection. TCRdb passed the reads through MiXCR, listing each CDR3 protein once. The table records about 450,000 distinct CDR3 sequences, roughly 31% of them present only once. Sequencing used PBMCs. Receptor source: a human donor in good health (CMV status not recorded). Some clones in this sample may be carry-over from other donors' samples.

The CDR3 DNA follows: TGTGCCAGCAGTCCGGGACCTAAAAACATTCAGTACTTC. It is translated as CASSPGPKNIQYF. The chain couples TRBV12-3 or TRBV12-4 to TRBJ2-4, with D perhaps given as TRBD1 or TRBD2 (5 bases each). The CDR3 runs to 13 residues. Trimming cost V 5 bases and J 4 bases, with 9 bases left between them.

Note on this clonotype: The junction departs from the called germline gene at one end, perhaps through a read error. The chain carries TRBV12-3 or TRBV12-4 and TRBJ1-5; 8 positions agree with TRBD1. CDR3 size: 14 residues. The CDR3 nucleotides read TGTGCCAGCAGTCTACGACAGGGGCGTCAGCCCCAGCGTTTT. Its translation: CASSLRQGRQPQRF.

The rearrangement links TRBV6-2 or TRBV6-3 to TRBJ1-2, with 8 bases lining up with TRBD1. The CDR3 runs to 14 residues. Germline V gene data show CDR1 as MNHEY and CDR2 as SVGEGT. The V segment lost 7 bases and the J segment 4 bases; nucleotides outside the gene matches: 8. CDR3 region: CASIPGTGAYGYTF. The DNA for the CDR3 is TGTGCCAGCATCCCCGGGACAGGAGCCTATGGCTACACCTTC.

The chain uses TRBV10-3 and TRBJ1-1, with D possibly matching TRBD1 (5 bases). The CDR3 totals 15 residues. The V gene's germline CDR1 is ENHRY and CDR2 SYGVKD. Trimming removed 6 bases from V and 1 base from J, with 15 bases in between. For the CDR3, the DNA is TGTGCCATCAGGGGGGATAGGGGCGAGAACACTGAAGCTTTCTTT. It is translated as CAIRGDRGENTEAFF.

This clonotype was seen ten or more times. The gene calls are TRBV11-1 and TRBJ1-1; D is ambiguous. Per the germline V gene, CDR1 is SGHAT and CDR2 is FQDESV (reference sequence). V dropped 4 bases and J dropped 0 bases, with 12 bases sitting between them. The CDR3 runs to 15 residues. For the CDR3, the DNA is TGTGCCAGCAGCTCGGAGCCGGTTATGAACACTGAAGCTTTCTTT. Translating it yields CASSSEPVMNTEAFF.

There are many counts of this clonotype. This sequence joins TRBV7-2 and TRBJ2-5, with a tentative D call TRBD2 (5 bases). This CDR3 is built from 15 residues. Germline V gene lookup returns CDR1 SGHTA and CDR2 FQGNSA. V lost 2 bases to trimming and J lost 2 bases, with 12 bases between them. CDR3 loop: CASSLYWAGQETQYF. The CDR3 DNA follows: TGTGCCAGCAGCTTATATTGGGCGGGTCAAGAGACCCAGTACTTC.

As concerns this clonotype: Relative to the germline gene, one junction end is altered; a read error may explain this. The chain joins TRBV11-2 to TRBJ2-1; D unclear. Germline-derived CDR1 and CDR2 are SGHAT and FQNNGV. The CDR3 spans 16 residues. The CDR3 protein is CSSSLVGLRSYNEQFF. CDR3 DNA: TGTTCCAGCAGCTTAGTTGGGCTCCGTTCCTACAATGAGCAGTTCTTC. Full variable domain (remainder filled in from reference TRBV11-2 and TRBJ2-1): EAGVAQSPRYKIIEKRQSVAFWCNPISGHATLYWYQQILGQGPKLLIQFQNNGVVDDSQLPKDRFSAERLKGVDSTLKIQPAKLEDSAVYLCSSSLVGLRSYNEQFFGPGTRLTVL.

The gene calls are TRBV25-1 and TRBJ2-5; the D gene could be TRBD1 or TRBD2 (5 bases each). The CDR3 spans 14 residues. Germline V lookup: CDR1 MGHDK, CDR2 SYGVNS. Trimming took off 3 bases at V and 5 bases at J, with 13 bases between the two ends. The CDR3 nucleotides are TGTGCCAGCAGTGAGTCTAGGGGACGGGAGACCCAGTACTTC. Protein: CASSESRGRETQYF.

This clonotype was found many times. The chain employs TRBV7-8 and TRBJ2-7; 9 bases map to TRBD1. V gave up 2 bases and J gave up 3 bases; unmatched junction bases: 5. In germline, CDR1 is SGHVS, CDR2 FQNEAQ. The CDR3 sequence is 15 residues long. The CDR3: CASSLSPGQGYEQYF. In nucleotides, the CDR3 is TGTGCCAGCAGCTTATCACCGGGACAGGGCTACGAGCAGTACTTC.

Comment on this clonotype: The junction and the germline gene differ at one end; a read error may be behind it. The V call is TRBV6-4, the J call TRBJ1-2; 10 bases map to TRBD1. Germline values: CDR1 MRHNA, CDR2 SNTAGT. This CDR3 spans 17 amino acids. In nucleotides, the CDR3 is TGTGCCCGCAGTGACGGGGACAGGGGTCTTTACGGCTATGGCTACACCTTC. Its translation is CARSDGDRGLYGYGYTF.

This clonotype was detected only a few times. The chain has TRBV12-3 or TRBV12-4 and TRBJ1-1; TRBD1 might be the D (6 bases). The V end was cut by 7 bases, the J end by 7 bases, with 19 bases between. The CDR3 covers 14 residues. The chain's CDR3 is CASNLQGGQGEAFF. The CDR3 DNA sequence: TGTGCCAGCAACCTTCAAGGGGGGCAAGGTGAAGCTTTCTTT.

V is TRBV23-1 and J is TRBJ2-7, with a weak D call TRBD1 (6 bases). TRBV23-1 is classed as an ORF, of uncertain function. The CDR3 sequence is 15 residues long. V lost 0 bases, J lost 3 bases, and 12 bases lay in between. The CDR3 sequence is CASSQSRTAHYEQYF. The CDR3 DNA sequence: TGCGCCAGCAGTCAATCGAGGACAGCACACTACGAGCAGTACTTC.

This clonotype has more than one count but fewer than ten. The chain joins TRBV12-3 or TRBV12-4 to TRBJ2-2; D unclear. The ends were cut back, 6 bases at V and 8 bases at J, with 10 bases in the middle. The CDR3 has 12 amino acids. The CDR3, as DNA: TGTGCCAGCAGACCGCGAACGGGGGAGCTGTTTTTT. The encoded protein is CASRPRTGELFF.